These 2 T cell receptor beta chains originate from one sample sequenced in a study of CDR3 diversity in severe acne. TCRdb re-called the PCR reads with MiXCR, one entry per CDR3 protein. The sample shows 97,000 or so distinct CDR3 sequences, roughly 51% of them seen only once. Sequencing input: blood. These TCRs come from a male donor with acne.

This clonotype appeared a few times. V gene TRBV28 combines with J gene TRBJ2-7; no definite D call. This CDR3 is built from 15 residues. V lost 7 bases, J lost 2 bases, and 18 bases lay in between. Per the germline V gene, CDR1 is MDHEN and CDR2 is SYDVKM. The CDR3 DNA is TGTGCCAGCAACGGGCGTACAGACCCTCCCTACGAGCAGTACTTC. It specifies CASNGRTDPPYEQYF.

This clonotype came up many times. The chain joins TRBV19 to TRBJ1-1; D uncertain. Per germline, CDR1 LNHDA and CDR2 SQIVND (reference sequence). This CDR3 region has 13 residues. Trimming stripped 3 bases from V and 2 bases from J, with 7 bases between. DNA for the CDR3: TGTGCCAGTAGTATCGGGATTAACACTGAAGCTTTCTTT. It yields the protein CASSIGINTEAFF.